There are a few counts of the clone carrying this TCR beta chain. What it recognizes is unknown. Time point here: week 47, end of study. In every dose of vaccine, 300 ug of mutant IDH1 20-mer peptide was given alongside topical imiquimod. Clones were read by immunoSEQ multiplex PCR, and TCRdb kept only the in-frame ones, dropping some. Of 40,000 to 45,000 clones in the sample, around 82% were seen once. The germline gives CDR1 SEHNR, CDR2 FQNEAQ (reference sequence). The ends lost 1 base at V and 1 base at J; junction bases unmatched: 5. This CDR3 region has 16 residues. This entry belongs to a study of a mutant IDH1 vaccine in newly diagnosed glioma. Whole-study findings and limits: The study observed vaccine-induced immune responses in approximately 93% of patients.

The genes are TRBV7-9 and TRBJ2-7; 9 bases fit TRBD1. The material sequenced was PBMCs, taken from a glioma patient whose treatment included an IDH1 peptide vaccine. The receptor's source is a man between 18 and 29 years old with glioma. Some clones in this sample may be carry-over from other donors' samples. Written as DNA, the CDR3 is TGTGCCAGCAGCTTAGGGGGGACAGGGCTATCCTACGAGCAGTACTTC. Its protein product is CASSLGGTGLSYEQYF.